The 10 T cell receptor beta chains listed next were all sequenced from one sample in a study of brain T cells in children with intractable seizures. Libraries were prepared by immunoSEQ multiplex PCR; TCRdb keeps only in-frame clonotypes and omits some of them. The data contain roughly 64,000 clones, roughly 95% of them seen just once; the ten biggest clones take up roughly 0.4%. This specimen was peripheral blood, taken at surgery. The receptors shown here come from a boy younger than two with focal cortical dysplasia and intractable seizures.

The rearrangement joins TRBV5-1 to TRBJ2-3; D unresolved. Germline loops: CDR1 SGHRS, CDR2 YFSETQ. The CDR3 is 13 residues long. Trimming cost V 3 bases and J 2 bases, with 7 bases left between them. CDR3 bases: TGCGCCAGCAGCTCGCAATACACAGATACGCAGTATTTT. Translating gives CASSSQYTDTQYF.

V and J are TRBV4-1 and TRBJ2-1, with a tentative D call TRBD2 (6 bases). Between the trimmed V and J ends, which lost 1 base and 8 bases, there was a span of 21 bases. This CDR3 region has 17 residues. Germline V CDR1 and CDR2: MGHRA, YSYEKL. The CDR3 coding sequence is TGCGCCAGCAGCCAAGCTCCCCCTGAGGAGGGTCGGGATGAGCAGTTCTTC. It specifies CASSQAPPEEGRDEQFF.

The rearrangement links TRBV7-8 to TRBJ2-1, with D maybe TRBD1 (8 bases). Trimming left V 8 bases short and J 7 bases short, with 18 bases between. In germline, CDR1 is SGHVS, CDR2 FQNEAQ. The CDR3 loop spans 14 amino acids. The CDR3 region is CASQGARRENEQFF. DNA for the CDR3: TGTGCCAGCCAGGGGGCTAGGCGGGAGAATGAGCAGTTCTTC.

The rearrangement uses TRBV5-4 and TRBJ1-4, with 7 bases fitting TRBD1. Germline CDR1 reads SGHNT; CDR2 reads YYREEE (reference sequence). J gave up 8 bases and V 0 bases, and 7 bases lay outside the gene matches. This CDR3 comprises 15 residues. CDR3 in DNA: TGTGCCAGCAGCTTGGATAGGGGGCCGAGGGAAAAACTGTTTTTT. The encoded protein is CASSLDRGPREKLFF.

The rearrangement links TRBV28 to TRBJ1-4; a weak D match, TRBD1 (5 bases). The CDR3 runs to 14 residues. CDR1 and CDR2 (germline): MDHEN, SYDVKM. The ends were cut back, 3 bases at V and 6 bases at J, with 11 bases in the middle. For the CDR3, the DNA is TGTGCCAGCAGTTTGGCCGGGGCCGATGAAAAACTGTTTTTT. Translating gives CASSLAGADEKLFF. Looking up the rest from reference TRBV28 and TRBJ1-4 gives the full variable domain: DVKVTQSSRYLVKRTGEKVFLECVQDMDHENMFWYRQDPGLGLRLIYFSYDVKMKEKGDIPEGYSVSREKKERFSLILESASTNQTSMYLCASSLAGADEKLFFGSGTQLSVL.

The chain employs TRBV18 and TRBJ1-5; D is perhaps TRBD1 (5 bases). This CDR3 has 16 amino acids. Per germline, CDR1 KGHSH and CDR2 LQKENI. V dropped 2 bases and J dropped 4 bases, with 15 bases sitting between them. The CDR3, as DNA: TGTGCCAGCTCACCAACTGTGGGGGGTCCGAATCAGCCCCAGCATTTT. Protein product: CASSPTVGGPNQPQHF.

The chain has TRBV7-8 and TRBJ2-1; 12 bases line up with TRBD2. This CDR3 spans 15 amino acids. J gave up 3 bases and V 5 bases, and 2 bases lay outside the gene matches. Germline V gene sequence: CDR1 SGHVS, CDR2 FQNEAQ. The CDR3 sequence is CASSLLAGGYNEQFF. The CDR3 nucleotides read TGTGCCAGCAGCCTACTAGCGGGAGGCTACAATGAGCAGTTCTTC.

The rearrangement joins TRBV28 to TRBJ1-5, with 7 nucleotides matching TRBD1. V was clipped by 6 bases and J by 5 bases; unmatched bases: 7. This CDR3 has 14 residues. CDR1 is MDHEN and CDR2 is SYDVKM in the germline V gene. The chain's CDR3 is CASSTDRMYQPQHF. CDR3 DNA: TGTGCCAGCAGCACGGACAGGATGTATCAGCCCCAGCATTTT.

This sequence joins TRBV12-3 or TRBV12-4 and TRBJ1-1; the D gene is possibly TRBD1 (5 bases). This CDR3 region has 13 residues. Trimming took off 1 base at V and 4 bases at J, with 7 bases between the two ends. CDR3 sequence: CASSLGGGTEAFF. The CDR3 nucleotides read TGTGCCAGCAGTTTAGGGGGGGGCACTGAAGCTTTCTTT.

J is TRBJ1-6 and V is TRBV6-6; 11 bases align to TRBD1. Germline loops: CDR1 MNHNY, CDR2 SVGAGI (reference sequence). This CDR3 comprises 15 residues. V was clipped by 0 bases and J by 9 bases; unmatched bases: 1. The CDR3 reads CASSYSGTGGSPLHF. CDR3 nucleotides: TGTGCCAGCAGTTACTCCGGGACAGGGGGTTCACCCCTCCACTTT.